This TCR beta chain was observed in a study of response to subunit inactivated influenza vaccine. For this clonotype: Its antigen is as yet unknown.

This CDR3 spans 13 amino acids. The V gene lost 4 bases and the J gene lost 8 bases, with 14 bases spanning the gap. Per germline, CDR1 MNHNY and CDR2 SVGAGI (reference sequence). One entry per CDR3 protein results from TCRdb running MiXCR on the RT-PCR reads. Among about 800,000 distinct CDR3 sequences listed, around 20% were seen once. Overall study results and limits: With each seasonal influenza vaccination, the authors suggested, few new T cells are recruited.

V usage is TRBV6-6 and J usage is TRBJ1-2; D remains ambiguous. This TCR derives from a man aged 45 to 65 who received an inactivated influenza vaccine. Sequencing used PBMCs from blood, obtained 4 to 6 days after vaccination. The CDR3 loop is CASSSNEGRGYTF. CDR3 nucleotides: TGTGCCAGCAGTTCAAACGAGGGTAGAGGCTACACCTTC.